This TCR beta chain is from a study of blood T cell repertoires in COVID-19. Overall study: Sites in the United States, Italy and Spain provided acute and convalescent COVID-19 samples.

The repertoire was sequenced with immunoSEQ multiplex PCR; TCRdb's copy has only in-frame clones and lacks some. The table records a few hundred thousand clones, about 88% of them present only once. Trimming removed 5 bases at V and 0 bases at J, with 11 bases between. The germline V gene has CDR1 SGHRS and CDR2 YFSETQ. The CDR3 has 15 residues. This chain connects TRBV5-1 to TRBJ1-4, with unresolved D. Sequenced sample: peripheral blood. The source of this sequence is a man aged 35 to 55 with active or convalescent COVID-19. In DNA form, the CDR3 reads TGCGCCAGCAGACGAGACTCAGCAACTAATGAAAAACTGTTTTTT. It is translated as CASRRDSATNEKLFF.